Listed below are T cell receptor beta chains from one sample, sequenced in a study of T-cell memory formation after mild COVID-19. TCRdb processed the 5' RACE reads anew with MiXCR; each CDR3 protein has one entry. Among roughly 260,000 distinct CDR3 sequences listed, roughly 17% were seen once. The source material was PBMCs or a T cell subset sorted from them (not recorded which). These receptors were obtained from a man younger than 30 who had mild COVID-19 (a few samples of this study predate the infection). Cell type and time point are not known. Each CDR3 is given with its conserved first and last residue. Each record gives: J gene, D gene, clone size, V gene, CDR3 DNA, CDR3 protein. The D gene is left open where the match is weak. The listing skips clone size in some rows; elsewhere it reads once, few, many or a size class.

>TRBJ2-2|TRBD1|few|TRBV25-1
TGTGCCAGCAGTGCATGGACAGGGGGCACCGGGGAGCTGTTTTTT
CASSAWTGGTGELFF
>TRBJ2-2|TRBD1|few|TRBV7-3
TGTGCCAGCAGCTCCTTCCGGGACAGGGGGCTGACGGGGGAGCTGTTTTTT
CASSSFRDRGLTGELFF
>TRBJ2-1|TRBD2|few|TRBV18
TGTGCCAGCTCACCACCTAGCGGGGGATCCTACAATGAGCAGTTCTTC
CASSPPSGGSYNEQFF
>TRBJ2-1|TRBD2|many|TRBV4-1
TGCGCCAGCAGCCAAGTTAAAGCTAGCGGGGAAAATGAGCAGTTCTTC
CASSQVKASGENEQFF
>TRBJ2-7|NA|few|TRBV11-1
TGTGCCAGCAGTACCCGCAGGGAAGCCTACGAGCAGTACTTC
CASSTRREAYEQYF
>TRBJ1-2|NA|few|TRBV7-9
TGTGCCAGCAGCTTAGCATGGATAACTAACTATGGCTACACCTTC
CASSLAWITNYGYTF
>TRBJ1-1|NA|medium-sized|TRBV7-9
TGTGCCAGCAGCTTACAGGCCACTGAAGCTTTCTTT
CASSLQATEAFF
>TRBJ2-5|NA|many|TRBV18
TGTGCCAGCTCACGGGGCCTTCAAGAGACCCAGTACTTC
CASSRGLQETQYF
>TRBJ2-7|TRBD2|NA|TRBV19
TGTGCCAGTAAGGAGAAGGCTAGCGGGTACGTCGAGCAGTACTTC
CASKEKASGYVEQYF
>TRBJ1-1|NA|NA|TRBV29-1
TGCAGCGTCCACCCCCCGGGGACGGGTTCTGAAGCTTTCTTT
CSVHPPGTGSEAFF
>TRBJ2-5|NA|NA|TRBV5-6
TGTGCCAGCAGCTTCAGCGGGACAGCGATTACATGGGAGACCCAGTACTTC
CASSFSGTAITWETQYF
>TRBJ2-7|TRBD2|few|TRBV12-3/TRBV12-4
TGTGCCAGCAGTTTAGGTAGCGGGACCTACGAGCAGTACTTC
CASSLGSGTYEQYF
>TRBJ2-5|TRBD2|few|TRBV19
TGTGCCAGTAGAACCGGGACTAGCGGGGGAGAGACCCAGTACTTC
CASRTGTSGGETQYF
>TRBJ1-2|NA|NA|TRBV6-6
TGTGCCAGCAGTAAGCGAGGGGACGGGCCCGATCCTGGCTACACCTTC
CASSKRGDGPDPGYTF
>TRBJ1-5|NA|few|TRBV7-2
TGTGCCAGCAGCTTAGGCCAGGGCGGCCGGTATAGCAATCAGCCCCAGCATTTT
CASSLGQGGRYSNQPQHF
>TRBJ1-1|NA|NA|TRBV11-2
TGTGCCAGCAGCTTAGTGATTGGGGGCACTGAAGCTTTCTTT
CASSLVIGGTEAFF
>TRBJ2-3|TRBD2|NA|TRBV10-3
TGTGCCATCACTAGCGGGGGGGCCACAGATACGCAGTATTTT
CAITSGGATDTQYF
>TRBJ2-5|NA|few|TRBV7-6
TGTGCCAGCAGCCCAGTCGGGGCCCCTGGGTACTTC
CASSPVGAPGYF
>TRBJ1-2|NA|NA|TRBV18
TGTGCCAGCTCAGACGGAGGTGACTATGGCTACACCTTC
CASSDGGDYGYTF
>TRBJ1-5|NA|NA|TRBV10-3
TGTGCCATCAGTGGGGGCGGAACATCAGCCCAGCATTTT
CAISGGGTSAQHF
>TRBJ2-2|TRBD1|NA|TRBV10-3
TGTGCCATCAGCAGGGGGTACGGGGAGCTGTTTTTT
CAISRGYGELFF
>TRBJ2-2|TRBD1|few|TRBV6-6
TGTGCCAGCAGTTATGGACAGGGGTTGTACACCGGGGAGCTGTTTTTT
CASSYGQGLYTGELFF
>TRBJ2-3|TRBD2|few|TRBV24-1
TGTGCCACCAGTCCCGGGACTAGGGGTAGCACAGATACGCAGTATTTT
CATSPGTRGSTDTQYF
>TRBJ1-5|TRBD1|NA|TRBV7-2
TGTGCCAGCAGCTTCCGGGACAGGGCGGGCAATCAGCCCCAGCATTTT
CASSFRDRAGNQPQHF
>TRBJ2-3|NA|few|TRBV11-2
TGTGCCAGCAGCGACAGGCGCACAGATACGCAGTATTTT
CASSDRRTDTQYF
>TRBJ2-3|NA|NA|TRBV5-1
TGCGCCAGCAGTCCTGAGTCCGGAGATACGCAGTATTTT
CASSPESGDTQYF
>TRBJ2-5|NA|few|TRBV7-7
TGTGCCAGCAGTCCAAACCCGGGAGAGACCCAGTACTTC
CASSPNPGETQYF
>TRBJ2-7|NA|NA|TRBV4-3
TGCGCCAGCAGCCAGGGACCGTCGAGCTCCTACGAGCAGTACTTC
CASSQGPSSSYEQYF
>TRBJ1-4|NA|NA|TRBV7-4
TGTGCCAGCAGCTTAGTAGGGATTAGTAATGAAAAACTGTTTTTT
CASSLVGISNEKLFF
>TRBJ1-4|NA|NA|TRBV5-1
TGCGCCAGCAGCCCGTATACAACTAATGAAAAACTGTTTTTT
CASSPYTTNEKLFF
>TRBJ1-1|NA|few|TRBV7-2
TGTGCCAGCAGCTTAGGTTCGGTGGGGAGCCGGGCTGAAGCTTTCTTT
CASSLGSVGSRAEAFF
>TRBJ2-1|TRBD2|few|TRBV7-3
TGCGCCAGCAGCCCGTTAGCGGGGGGGCTCAATGAGCAGTTCTTC
CASSPLAGGLNEQFF
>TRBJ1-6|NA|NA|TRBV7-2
TGTGCCAGCAGCTTCCGACGGGCGGGAAATTCACCCCTCCACTTT
CASSFRRAGNSPLHF
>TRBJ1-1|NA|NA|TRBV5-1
TGCGCCAGCAGCTTCGACAGTCATAACACTGAAGCTTTCTTT
CASSFDSHNTEAFF
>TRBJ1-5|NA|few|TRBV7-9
TGTGCCAGCAGCCAATCCGTAGAGCCCCAGCATTTT
CASSQSVEPQHF
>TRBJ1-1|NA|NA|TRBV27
TGTGCCAGCAGTTCAAGGACAGTCCTGAACACTGAAGCTTTCTTT
CASSSRTVLNTEAFF
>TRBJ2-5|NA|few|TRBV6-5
TGTGCCAGCAGCCGGCTGGGGTTGGAGACCCAGTACTTC
CASSRLGLETQYF
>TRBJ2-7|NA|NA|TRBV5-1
TGCGCCAGCAATACAGTAAACTCCTACGAGCAGTACTTC
CASNTVNSYEQYF
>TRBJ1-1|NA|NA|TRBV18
TGTGCCAGCTCACCCCGGACAGACACTGAAGCTTTCTTT
CASSPRTDTEAFF
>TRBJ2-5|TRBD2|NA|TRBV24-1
TGTGCCACCAGTGATACGCCTAGCGGGGGGGGCCAAGAGACCCAGTACTTC
CATSDTPSGGGQETQYF
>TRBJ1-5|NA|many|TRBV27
TGTGCCAGATACTCCGAACAGGGCTCGTTTCAGCCCCAGCATTTT
CARYSEQGSFQPQHF
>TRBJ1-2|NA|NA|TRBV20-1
TGCAGTGCTAGATTGGCAGGGGCATCTAACTATGGCTACACCTTC
CSARLAGASNYGYTF